This T cell receptor (beta chain) is drawn from a study of T cell repertoires in cytomegalovirus infection. One entry per CDR3 protein, called by TCRdb with MiXCR from the reads. The sample yields about 830,000 distinct CDR3 sequences, 32% seen once. The study, taken as a whole, reports: HLA-C-restricted CMV clonotypes gave the most frequent clonotype in two of eight donors.

This clonotype was counted at least ten times. The antigen remains undetermined. In germline, CDR1 is SEHNR, CDR2 FQNEAQ (reference sequence). The V end lost 2 bases, the J end lost 0 bases, and 14 bases lay between the germline ends. The CDR3 has 16 residues. The material sequenced was cultured CD8+ T cells from PBMCs, taken from culture after CMV antigen stimulation. V and J are TRBV7-9 and TRBJ2-7; maybe TRBD2 (6 bases). The sequence derives from a human donor in good health (CMV status not recorded). Some clones in this sample may be carry-over from other donors' samples. CDR3 loop: CASSLRFGGISYEQYF. The CDR3 nucleotides read TGTGCCAGCAGCTTACGATTCGGAGGGATCTCCTACGAGCAGTACTTC.